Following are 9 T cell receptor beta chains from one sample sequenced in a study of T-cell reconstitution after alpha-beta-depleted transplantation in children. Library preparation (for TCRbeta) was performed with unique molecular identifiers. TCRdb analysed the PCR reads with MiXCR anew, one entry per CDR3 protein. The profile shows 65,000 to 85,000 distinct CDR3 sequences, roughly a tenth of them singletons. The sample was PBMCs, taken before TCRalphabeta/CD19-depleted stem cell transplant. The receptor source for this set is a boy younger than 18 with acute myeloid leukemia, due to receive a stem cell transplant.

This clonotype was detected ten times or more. For the CDR3, the DNA is TGTGCCAGCAGCCGGTTCTCCTACAATGAGCAGTTCTTC. Its translation: CASSRFSYNEQFF. The chain carries TRBV7-2 and TRBJ2-1; D gene ambiguous. This CDR3 comprises 13 residues. Trimming took 5 bases from V and 0 from J, leaving 5 bases between them. CDR1 is SGHTA, CDR2 FQGNSA, per germline.

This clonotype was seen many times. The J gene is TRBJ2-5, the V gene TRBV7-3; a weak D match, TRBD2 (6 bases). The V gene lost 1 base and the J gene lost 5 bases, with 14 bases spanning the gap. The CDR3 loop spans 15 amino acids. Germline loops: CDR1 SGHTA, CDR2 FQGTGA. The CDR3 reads CASSLIWAGGETQYF. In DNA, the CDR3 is TGTGCCAGCAGCTTAATTTGGGCCGGAGGGGAGACCCAGTACTTC.

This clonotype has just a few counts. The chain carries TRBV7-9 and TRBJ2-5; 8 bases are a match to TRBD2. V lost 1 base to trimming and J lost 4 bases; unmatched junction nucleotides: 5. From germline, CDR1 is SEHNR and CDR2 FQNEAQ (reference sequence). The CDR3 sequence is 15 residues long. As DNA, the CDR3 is TGTGCCAGCAGCTTAGGAAGCGGGAGAGGAGAGACCCAGTACTTC. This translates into CASSLGSGRGETQYF.

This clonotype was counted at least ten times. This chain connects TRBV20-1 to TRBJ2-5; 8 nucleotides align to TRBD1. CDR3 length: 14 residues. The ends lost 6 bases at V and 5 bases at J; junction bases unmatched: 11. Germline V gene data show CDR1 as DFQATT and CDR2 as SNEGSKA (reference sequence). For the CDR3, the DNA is TGCAGTGCCCCGACAGGGGAAGTCTATGAGACCCAGTACTTC. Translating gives CSAPTGEVYETQYF.

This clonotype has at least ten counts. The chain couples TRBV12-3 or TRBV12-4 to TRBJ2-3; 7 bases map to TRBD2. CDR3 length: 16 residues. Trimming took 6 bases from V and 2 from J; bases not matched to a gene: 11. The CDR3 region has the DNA TGTGCCAGCAGCCGCACTTGGCGGGGGAACACAGATACGCAGTATTTT. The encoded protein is CASSRTWRGNTDTQYF.

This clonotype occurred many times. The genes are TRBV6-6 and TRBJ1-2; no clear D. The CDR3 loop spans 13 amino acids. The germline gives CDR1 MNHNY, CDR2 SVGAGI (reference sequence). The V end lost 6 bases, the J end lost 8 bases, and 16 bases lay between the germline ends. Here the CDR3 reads CASRLILTEGYTF. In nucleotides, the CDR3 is TGTGCCAGCAGACTCATCCTAACGGAGGGCTACACCTTC.

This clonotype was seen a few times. CDR3 region: CASSFGLAGEDTQYF. The DNA for the CDR3 is TGTGCCAGCAGTTTCGGGCTAGCGGGAGAAGATACGCAGTATTTT. This chain connects TRBV28 to TRBJ2-3, with 10 bases that match TRBD2. Germline V gene sequence: CDR1 MDHEN, CDR2 SYDVKM. Unmatched junction bases numbered 5, after V lost 3 bases and J lost 5 bases. The CDR3 totals 15 residues. Using reference TRBV28 and TRBJ2-3 for the parts outside the CDR3, the full variable domain is DVKVTQSSRYLVKRTGEKVFLECVQDMDHENMFWYRQDPGLGLRLIYFSYDVKMKEKGDIPEGYSVSREKKERFSLILESASTNQTSMYLCASSFGLAGEDTQYFGPGTRLTVL.

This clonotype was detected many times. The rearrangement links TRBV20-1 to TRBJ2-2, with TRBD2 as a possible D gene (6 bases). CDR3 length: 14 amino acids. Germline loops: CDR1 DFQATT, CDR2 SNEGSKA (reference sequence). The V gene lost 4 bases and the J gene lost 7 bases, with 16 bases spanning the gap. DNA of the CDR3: TGCAGTGCTAAGCGGGCATTAGGCGGCGGGGAGCTGTTTTTT. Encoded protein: CSAKRALGGGELFF.

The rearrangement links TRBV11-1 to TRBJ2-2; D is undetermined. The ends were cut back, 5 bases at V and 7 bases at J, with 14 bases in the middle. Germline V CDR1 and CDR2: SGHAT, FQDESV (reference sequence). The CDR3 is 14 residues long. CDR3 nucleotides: TGTGCCAGCAGCCCCACTGGATTGATCGGGGAGCTGTTTTTT. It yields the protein CASSPTGLIGELFF.